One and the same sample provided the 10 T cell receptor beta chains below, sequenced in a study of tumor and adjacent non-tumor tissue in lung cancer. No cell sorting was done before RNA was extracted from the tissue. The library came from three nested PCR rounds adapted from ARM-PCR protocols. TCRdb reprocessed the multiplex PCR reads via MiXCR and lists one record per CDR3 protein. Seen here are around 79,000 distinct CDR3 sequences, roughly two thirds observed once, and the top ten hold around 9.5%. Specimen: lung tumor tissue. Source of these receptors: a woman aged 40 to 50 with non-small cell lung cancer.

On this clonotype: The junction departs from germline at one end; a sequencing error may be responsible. In DNA, the CDR3 is TGCGCCAGCAGCTACCCGATGGGGGGAAACGAGCAGTGCTTC. It codes for CASSYPMGGNEQCF. The chain uses TRBV5-1 and TRBJ2-7; TRBD2 might be the D (6 bases). The CDR3 has 14 amino acids. CDR1 is SGHRS and CDR2 is YFSETQ in the germline V gene.

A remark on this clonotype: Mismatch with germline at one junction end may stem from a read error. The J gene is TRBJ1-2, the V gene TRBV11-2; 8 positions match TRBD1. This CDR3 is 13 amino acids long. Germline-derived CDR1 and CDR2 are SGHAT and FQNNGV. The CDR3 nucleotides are TGTGCCAGCAGCCAGACAGGGGTTATTGGTTACGCCTTC. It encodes CASSQTGVIGYAF.

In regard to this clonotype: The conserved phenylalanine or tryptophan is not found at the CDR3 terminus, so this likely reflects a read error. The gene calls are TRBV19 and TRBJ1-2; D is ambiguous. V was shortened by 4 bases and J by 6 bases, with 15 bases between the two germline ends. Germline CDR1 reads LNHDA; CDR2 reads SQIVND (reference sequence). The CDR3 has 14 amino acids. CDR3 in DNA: TGTGCCAGTAGTAAAGCGGGATTAAGGGATGGCTACACCTCC. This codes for CASSKAGLRDGYTS.

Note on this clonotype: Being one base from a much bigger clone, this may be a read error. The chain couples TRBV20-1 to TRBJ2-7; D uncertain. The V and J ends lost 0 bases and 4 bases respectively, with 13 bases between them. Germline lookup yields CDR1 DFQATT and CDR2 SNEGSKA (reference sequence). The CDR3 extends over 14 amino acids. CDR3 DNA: TGCAGTGCTAGAGATTATAAGAGTTCGTACGAGCAGTACTTC. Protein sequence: CSARDYKSSYEQYF.

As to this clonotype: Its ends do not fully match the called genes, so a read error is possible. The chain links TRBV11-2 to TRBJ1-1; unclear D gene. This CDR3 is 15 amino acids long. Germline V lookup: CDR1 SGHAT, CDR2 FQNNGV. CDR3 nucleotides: TGTGCCAGCAGTTTTTCGGAGACCTACCGATATGAAGCTTTCTTC. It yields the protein CASSFSETYRYEAFF.

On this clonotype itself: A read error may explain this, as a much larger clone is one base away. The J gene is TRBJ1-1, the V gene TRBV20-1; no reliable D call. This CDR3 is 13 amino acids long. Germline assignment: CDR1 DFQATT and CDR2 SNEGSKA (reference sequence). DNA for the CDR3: TGCTGTGCGCAGACGGTAAAGGACACTGAAGCTTTCTTT. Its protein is CCAQTVKDTEAFF.

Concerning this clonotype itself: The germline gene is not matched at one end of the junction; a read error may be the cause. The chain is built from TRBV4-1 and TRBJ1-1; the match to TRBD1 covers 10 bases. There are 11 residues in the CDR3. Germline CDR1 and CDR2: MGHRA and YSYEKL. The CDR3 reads CANCQGTGVRF. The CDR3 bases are TGCGCCAACTGCCAAGGGACAGGGGTTCGATTT.

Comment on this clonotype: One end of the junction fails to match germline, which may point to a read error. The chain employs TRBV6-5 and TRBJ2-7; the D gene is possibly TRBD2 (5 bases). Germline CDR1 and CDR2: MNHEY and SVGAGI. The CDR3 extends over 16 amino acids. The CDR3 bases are TGCGCCAGCAGCCGGGATAGCAGAGGAAACTCCTACGAGCAGTACTTC. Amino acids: CASSRDSRGNSYEQYF.

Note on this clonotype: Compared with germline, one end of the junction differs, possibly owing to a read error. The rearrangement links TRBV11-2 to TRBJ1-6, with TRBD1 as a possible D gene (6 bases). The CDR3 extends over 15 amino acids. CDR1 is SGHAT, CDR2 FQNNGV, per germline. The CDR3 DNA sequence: TGTACCAGCACCTCGGACGGACAGCTAAATTCACCCTTCCACTTT. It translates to CTSTSDGQLNSPFHF.

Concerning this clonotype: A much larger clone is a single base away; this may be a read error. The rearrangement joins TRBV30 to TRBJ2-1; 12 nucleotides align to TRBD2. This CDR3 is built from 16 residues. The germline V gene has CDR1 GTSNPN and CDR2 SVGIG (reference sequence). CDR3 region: CAWSEWGLAGYSEQFF. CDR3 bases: TGTGCCTGGAGTGAGTGGGGACTAGCGGGCTACAGTGAGCAGTTCTTC.